These 15 T cell receptor beta chains were all obtained from the same sample, sequenced in a study of shared clonotypes between healthy human individuals. This table comes from immunoSEQ multiplex PCR, and its TCRdb copy is limited to in-frame clones, with some not included. The sample carries some 500,000 clones, 77% recorded once. Sequencing input: PBMCs. Receptor source: a woman aged 40 to 50 in good health. Some clones in this sample may be carry-over from other donors' samples.

The V and J genes are TRBV27 and TRBJ2-3, with a tentative D call TRBD2 (5 bases). CDR3 length: 13 residues. CDR1 MNHEY and CDR2 SMNVEV come from the germline V gene (reference sequence). Trimming shortened V by 5 bases and J by 2 bases, and 8 bases separated the two germline ends. The CDR3 DNA reads TGTGCCAGCAGTGGACTCTCCACAGATACGCAGTATTTT. It codes for CASSGLSTDTQYF.

A single count supports this clone. The chain employs TRBV11-2 and TRBJ1-2; D uncertain. The CDR3 consists of 15 residues. Trimming removed 0 bases from V and 4 bases from J, with 12 bases in between. Looked up from germline, CDR1 is SGHAT and CDR2 is FQNNGV. This CDR3 reads CASSLDVGSPYGYTF. As DNA, the CDR3 is TGTGCCAGCAGCTTAGATGTCGGCAGCCCCTATGGCTACACCTTC.

V is TRBV19 and J is TRBJ2-7; D perhaps matches TRBD1 (6 bases). The CDR3 totals 14 residues. Germline values: CDR1 LNHDA, CDR2 SQIVND (reference sequence). The V gene lost 5 bases and the J gene lost 0 bases, with 11 bases spanning the gap. The CDR3 DNA follows: TGTGCCAGTAGTCCACAGGGTTTCTCCTACGAGCAGTACTTC. This gives the protein CASSPQGFSYEQYF.

Points on this clone: A far larger clone lies a single base away; this is likely a read error. Distinct nucleotide sequences in the sample also encode this CDR3. The chain links TRBV25-1 to TRBJ1-4; D ambiguous. CDR3 length: 13 residues. V lost 4 bases and J 5 bases, leaving 8 bases between the germline ends. Germline values: CDR1 MGHDK, CDR2 SYGVNS. The CDR3 bases are TGTGCCAGCAGTGTAGCTGGGAATGAAAAACTGTTTTTT. Translated: CASSVAGNEKLFF.

This clone has just one count. One base separates it from a far larger clone, so it is likely a read error. The CDR3 sequence is CASSPIGGYRSSNQPQHF. The CDR3 DNA is TGTGCCAGCAGTCCTATAGGGGGCTACAGGTCGAGCAATCAGCCCCAGCATTTT. This sequence joins TRBV28 and TRBJ1-5; 7 bases map to TRBD1. This CDR3 comprises 18 residues. Trimming took 5 bases from V and 1 from J; bases not matched to a gene: 14. Per germline, CDR1 MDHEN and CDR2 SYDVKM.

The CDR3 DNA is TGCAGCGTTGAATTCCTTAGGGTCAAGTTAGGAGGTCGTAGCACAGATACGCAGTATTTT. It translates to CSVEFLRVKLGGRSTDTQYF. The V call is TRBV29-1, the J call TRBJ2-3; weak D call: TRBD2 (5 bases). The CDR3 contains 20 residues. V lost 2 bases, J lost 0 bases, and 27 bases lay in between. Looked up from germline, CDR1 is SQVTM and CDR2 is ANQGSEA.

The chain is built from TRBV6-1 and TRBJ2-2; TRBD1 agrees at 9 bases. This CDR3 has 14 amino acids. Looked up from germline, CDR1 is MNHNS and CDR2 is SASEGT. V lost 3 bases to trimming and J lost 6 bases; unmatched junction nucleotides: 2. CDR3 loop: CASSEGQGPGELFF. CDR3 in DNA: TGTGCCAGCAGTGAGGGACAGGGCCCCGGGGAGCTGTTTTTT.

The chain joins TRBV19 to TRBJ2-1; D is unclear. This CDR3 has 14 amino acids. CDR1 is LNHDA, CDR2 SQIVND, per germline (reference sequence). V was clipped by 7 bases and J by 8 bases, with 18 bases between them. CDR3 loop: CASKETDYFHEQFF. DNA for the CDR3: TGTGCCAGTAAGGAGACCGATTACTTTCATGAGCAGTTCTTC.

The gene calls are TRBV7-9 and TRBJ2-7, with 11 bases fitting TRBD1. With V trimmed by 5 bases and J by 7 bases, 7 bases remained unmatched. Germline CDR1 reads SEHNR; CDR2 reads FQNEAQ (reference sequence). The CDR3 has 14 residues. The CDR3 DNA reads as TGTGCCAGCAGCGCGGGCGGGACAGGGGGAGAGCAGTACTTC. Its translation is CASSAGGTGGEQYF.

This sequence joins TRBV21-1 and TRBJ2-7; the D segment call TRBD1 is taken from the table without a DNA check. TRBV21-1 is marked as a pseudogene. This CDR3 is 15 amino acids long. CDR3 loop: CASSKGGQGEGEQYF. DNA for the CDR3: TGTGCCAGCAGCAAAGGGGGACAGGGGGAGGGCGAGCAGTACTTC.

The V and J genes are TRBV6-5 and TRBJ1-1, with D unclear. CDR1 MNHEY and CDR2 SVGAGI come from the germline V gene. V lost 3 bases to trimming and J lost 3 bases, with 8 bases between them. The CDR3 is 13 residues long. CDR3 loop: CASSYGWDTEAFF. In DNA, the CDR3 is TGTGCCAGCAGTTATGGGTGGGACACTGAAGCTTTCTTT.

The chain combines TRBV5-1 with TRBJ2-3, with 11 bases identical to TRBD2. Trimming removed 6 bases from V and 1 base from J; junction bases left unmatched: 4. The CDR3 is 15 amino acids. Germline V gene lookup returns CDR1 SGHRS and CDR2 YFSETQ. CDR3 region: CASNLAGGGTDTQYF. The CDR3 DNA reads TGCGCCAGCAACCTAGCGGGGGGTGGCACAGATACGCAGTATTTT.

Ten or more counts support this clone. This chain links TRBV2 with TRBJ1-1, with 8 bases identical to TRBD1. The V segment lost 3 bases and the J segment 1 base; nucleotides outside the gene matches: 10. Germline values: CDR1 SNHLY, CDR2 FYNNEI. CDR3 size: 17 residues. CDR3 region: CASSDQGRGPGNTEAFF. The CDR3 DNA reads TGTGCCAGCAGTGATCAGGGCAGGGGGCCTGGGAACACTGAAGCTTTCTTT.

As to this clone: A far larger clone is one nucleotide away, so this likely arose from a read error. The conserved final phenylalanine or tryptophan is absent from the CDR3, which likely points to a read error. The chain links TRBV2 to TRBJ2-3; D not certain. Trimming left V 6 bases short and J 4 bases short, with 8 bases between. The germline CDR1 and CDR2 sequences are SNHLY and FYNNEI. There are 12 residues in the CDR3. In DNA, the CDR3 is TGTGCCAGCAGGGGCGAGGCAGATACGCAGTATTCT. Its translation is CASRGEADTQYS.

This clone was seen a handful of times. This chain links TRBV28 with TRBJ1-5; the match to TRBD1 covers 10 bases. CDR1 MDHEN and CDR2 SYDVKM come from the germline V gene. The CDR3 is 14 amino acids. Germline trimming cut 5 bases from V and 7 bases from J; bases unmatched to any gene: 5. The CDR3 loop is CASSGTGESQPQHF. The CDR3 region has the DNA TGTGCCAGCAGTGGGACAGGGGAGAGCCAGCCCCAGCATTTT.